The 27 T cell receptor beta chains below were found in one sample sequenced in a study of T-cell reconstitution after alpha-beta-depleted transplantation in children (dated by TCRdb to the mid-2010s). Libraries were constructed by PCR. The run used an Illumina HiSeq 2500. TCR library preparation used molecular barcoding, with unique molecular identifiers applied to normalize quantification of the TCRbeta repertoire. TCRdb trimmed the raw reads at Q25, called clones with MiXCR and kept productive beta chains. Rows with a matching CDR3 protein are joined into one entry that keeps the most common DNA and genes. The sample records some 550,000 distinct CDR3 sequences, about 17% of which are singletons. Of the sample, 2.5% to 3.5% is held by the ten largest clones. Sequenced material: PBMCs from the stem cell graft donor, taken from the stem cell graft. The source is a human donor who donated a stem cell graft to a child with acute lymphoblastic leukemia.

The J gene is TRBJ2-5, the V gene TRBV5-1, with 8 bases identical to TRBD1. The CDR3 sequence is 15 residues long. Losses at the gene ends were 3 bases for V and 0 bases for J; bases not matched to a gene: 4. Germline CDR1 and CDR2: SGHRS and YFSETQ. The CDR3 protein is CASSSGDRYQETQYF. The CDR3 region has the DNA TGCGCCAGCAGCTCAGGGGACAGGTACCAAGAGACCCAGTACTTC.

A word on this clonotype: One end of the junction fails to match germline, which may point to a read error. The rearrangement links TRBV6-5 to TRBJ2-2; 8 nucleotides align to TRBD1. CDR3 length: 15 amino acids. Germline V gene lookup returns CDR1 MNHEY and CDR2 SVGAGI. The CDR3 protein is CASSYGQGDAGELFF. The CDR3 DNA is TGTGCCAGCAGTTATGGACAGGGAGATGCCGGGGAGTTGTTTTTT.

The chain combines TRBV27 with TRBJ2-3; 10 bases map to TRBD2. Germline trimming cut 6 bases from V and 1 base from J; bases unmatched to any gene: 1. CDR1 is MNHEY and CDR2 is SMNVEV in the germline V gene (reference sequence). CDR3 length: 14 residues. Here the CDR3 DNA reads TGTGCCAGCAGAGCGGGAGGGGGCACAGATACGCAGTATTTT. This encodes CASRAGGGTDTQYF.

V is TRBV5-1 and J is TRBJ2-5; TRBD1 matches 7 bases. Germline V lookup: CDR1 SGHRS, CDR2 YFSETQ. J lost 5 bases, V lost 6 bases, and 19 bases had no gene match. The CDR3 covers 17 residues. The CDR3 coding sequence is TGCGCCAGCACCAGACGAGGACAGGCAATCCAGGCGGAGACCCAGTACTTC. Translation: CASTRRGQAIQAETQYF.

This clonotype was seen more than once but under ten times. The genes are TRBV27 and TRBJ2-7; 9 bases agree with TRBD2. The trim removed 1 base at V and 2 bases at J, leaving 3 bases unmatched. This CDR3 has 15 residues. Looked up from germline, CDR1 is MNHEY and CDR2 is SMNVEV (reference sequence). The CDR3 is CASSLLASGTYEQYF. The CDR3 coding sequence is TGTGCCAGCAGTTTATTGGCTAGCGGGACCTACGAGCAGTACTTC.

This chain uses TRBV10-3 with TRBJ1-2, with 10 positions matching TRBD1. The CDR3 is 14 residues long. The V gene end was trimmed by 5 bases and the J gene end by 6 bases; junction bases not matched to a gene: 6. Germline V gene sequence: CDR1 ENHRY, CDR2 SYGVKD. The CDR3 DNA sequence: TGTGCCATCAGTAGCGGACAGGGGGATCATGGCTACACCTTC. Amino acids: CAISSGQGDHGYTF.

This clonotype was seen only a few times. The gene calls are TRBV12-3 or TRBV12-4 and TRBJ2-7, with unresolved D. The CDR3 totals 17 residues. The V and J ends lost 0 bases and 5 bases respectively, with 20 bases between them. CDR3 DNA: TGTGCCAGCAGTTTAGCGGGCGTCACAGTATTTGAACACGAGCAGTACTTC. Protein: CASSLAGVTVFEHEQYF.

The CDR3 nucleotides read TGTGCCAGCAAATCCGCGGGGCCCTACGAGCAGTACTTC. This gives the protein CASKSAGPYEQYF. The rearrangement uses TRBV12-3 or TRBV12-4 and TRBJ2-7; tentatively, D is TRBD2 (6 bases). The CDR3 length is 13 residues. V was trimmed by 7 bases and J by 2 bases, leaving 12 bases between them.

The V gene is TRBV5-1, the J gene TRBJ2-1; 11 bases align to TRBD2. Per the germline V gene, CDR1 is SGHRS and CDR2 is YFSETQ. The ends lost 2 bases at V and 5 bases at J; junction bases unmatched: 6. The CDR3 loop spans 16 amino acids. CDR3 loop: CASSLVTSGTNNEQFF. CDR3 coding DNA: TGCGCCAGCAGCTTAGTGACTAGCGGGACTAACAATGAGCAGTTCTTC.

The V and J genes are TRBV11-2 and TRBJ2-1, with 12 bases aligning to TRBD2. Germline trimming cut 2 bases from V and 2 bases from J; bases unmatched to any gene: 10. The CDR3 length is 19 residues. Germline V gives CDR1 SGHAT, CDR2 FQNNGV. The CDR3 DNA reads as TGTGCCAGCAGCTTATTAACCGGACTAGCGGGAATTACCTACAATGAGCAGTTCTTC. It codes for CASSLLTGLAGITYNEQFF.

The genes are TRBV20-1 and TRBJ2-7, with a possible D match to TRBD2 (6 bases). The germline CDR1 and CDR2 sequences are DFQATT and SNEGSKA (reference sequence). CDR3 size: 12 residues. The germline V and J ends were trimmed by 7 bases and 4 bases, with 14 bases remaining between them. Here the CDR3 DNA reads TGCAGTGTTTTGCGGGAACCGTACGAGCAGTACTTC. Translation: CSVLREPYEQYF.

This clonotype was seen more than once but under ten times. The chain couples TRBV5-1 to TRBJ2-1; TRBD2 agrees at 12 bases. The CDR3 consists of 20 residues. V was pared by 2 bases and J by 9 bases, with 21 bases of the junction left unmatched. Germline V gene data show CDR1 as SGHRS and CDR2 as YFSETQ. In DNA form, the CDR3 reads TGCGCCAGCAGCTTCACGGCTAGCGGGAGGGCCCCAATTGCAACCGCTGAGCAGTTCTTC. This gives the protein CASSFTASGRAPIATAEQFF.

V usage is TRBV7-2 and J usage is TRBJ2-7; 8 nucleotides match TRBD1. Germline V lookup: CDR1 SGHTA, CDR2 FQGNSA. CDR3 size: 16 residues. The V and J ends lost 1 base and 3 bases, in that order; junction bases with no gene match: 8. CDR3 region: CASSLVRQGWFYEQYF. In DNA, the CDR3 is TGTGCCAGCAGCTTAGTTCGACAGGGGTGGTTCTACGAGCAGTACTTC.

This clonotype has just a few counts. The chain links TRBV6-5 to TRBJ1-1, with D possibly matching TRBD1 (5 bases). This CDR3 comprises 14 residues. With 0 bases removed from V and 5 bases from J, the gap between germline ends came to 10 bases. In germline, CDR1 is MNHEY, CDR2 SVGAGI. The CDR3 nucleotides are TGTGCCAGCAGTTACTCCGGGGAGGGGACTGAAGCTTTCTTT. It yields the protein CASSYSGEGTEAFF.

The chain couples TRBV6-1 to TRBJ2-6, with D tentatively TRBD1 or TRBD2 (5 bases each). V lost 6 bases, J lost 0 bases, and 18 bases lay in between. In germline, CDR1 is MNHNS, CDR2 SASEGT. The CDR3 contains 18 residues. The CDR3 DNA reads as TGTGCCAGCAGCCTCTCGGGACGGACGAGCTCTGGGGCCAACGTCCTGACTTTC. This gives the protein CASSLSGRTSSGANVLTF.

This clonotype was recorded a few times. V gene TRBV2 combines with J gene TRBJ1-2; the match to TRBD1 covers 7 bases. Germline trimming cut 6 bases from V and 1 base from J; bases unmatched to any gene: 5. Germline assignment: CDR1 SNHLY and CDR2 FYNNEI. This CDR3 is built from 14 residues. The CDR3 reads CASRPRDSNYGYTF. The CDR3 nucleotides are TGTGCCAGCAGACCCCGGGACAGTAACTATGGCTACACCTTC.

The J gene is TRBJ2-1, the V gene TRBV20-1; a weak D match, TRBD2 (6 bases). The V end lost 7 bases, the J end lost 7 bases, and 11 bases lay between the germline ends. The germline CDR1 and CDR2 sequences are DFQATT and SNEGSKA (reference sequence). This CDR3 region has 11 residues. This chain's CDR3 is CSGGETNEQFF. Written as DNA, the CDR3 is TGCAGTGGCGGGGAGACAAATGAGCAGTTCTTC.

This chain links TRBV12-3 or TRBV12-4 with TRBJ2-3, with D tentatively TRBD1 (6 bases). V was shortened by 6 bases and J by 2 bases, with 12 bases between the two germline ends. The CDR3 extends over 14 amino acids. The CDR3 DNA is TGTGCCAGCAGCCTAAGGACAGTCACAGATACGCAGTATTTT. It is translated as CASSLRTVTDTQYF.

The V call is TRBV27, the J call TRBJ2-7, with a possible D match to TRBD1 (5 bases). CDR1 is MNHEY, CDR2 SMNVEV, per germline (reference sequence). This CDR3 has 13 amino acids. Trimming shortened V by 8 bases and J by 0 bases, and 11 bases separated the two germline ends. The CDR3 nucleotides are TGTGCCAGCCAATCGACAGTCTCCTACGAGCAGTACTTC. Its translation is CASQSTVSYEQYF.

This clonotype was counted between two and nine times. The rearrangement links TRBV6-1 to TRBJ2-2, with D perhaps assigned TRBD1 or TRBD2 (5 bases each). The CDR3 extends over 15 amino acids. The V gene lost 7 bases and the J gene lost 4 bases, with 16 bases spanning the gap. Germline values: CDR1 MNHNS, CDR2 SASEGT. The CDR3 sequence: CASILDGASTGELFF. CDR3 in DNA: TGTGCCAGCATCCTAGACGGGGCTTCCACCGGGGAGCTGTTTTTT.

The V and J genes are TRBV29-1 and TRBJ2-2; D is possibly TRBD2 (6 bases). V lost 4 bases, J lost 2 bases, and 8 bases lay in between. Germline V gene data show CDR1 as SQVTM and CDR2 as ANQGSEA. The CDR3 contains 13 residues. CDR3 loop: CSVVGLNTGELFF. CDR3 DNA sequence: TGCAGCGTTGTAGGACTAAACACCGGGGAGCTGTTTTTT.

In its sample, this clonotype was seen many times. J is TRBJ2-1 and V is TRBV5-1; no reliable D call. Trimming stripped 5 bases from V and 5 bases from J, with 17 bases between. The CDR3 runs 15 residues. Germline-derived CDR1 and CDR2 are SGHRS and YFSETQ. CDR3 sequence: CASSRIPTDNNEQFF. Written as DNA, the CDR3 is TGCGCCAGCAGTCGTATCCCCACAGATAACAATGAGCAGTTCTTC.

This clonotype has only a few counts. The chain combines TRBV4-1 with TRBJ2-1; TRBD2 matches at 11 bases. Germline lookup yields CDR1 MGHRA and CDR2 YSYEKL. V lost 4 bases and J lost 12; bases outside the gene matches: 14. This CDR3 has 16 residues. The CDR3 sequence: CASSRPRTSGPHAQFF. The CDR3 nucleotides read TGCGCCAGCAGCCGGCCCAGGACTAGCGGGCCACACGCGCAGTTCTTC.

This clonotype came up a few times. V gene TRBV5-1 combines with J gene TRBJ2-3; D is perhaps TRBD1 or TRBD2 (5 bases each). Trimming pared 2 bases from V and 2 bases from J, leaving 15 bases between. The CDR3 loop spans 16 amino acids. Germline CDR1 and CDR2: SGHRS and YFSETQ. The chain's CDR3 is CASSFRDGGPTDTQYF. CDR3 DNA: TGCGCCAGCAGCTTCCGGGACGGCGGTCCCACAGATACGCAGTATTTT. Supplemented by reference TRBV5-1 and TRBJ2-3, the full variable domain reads KAGVTQTPRYLIKTRGQQVTLSCSPISGHRSVSWYQQTPGQGLQFLFEYFSETQRNKGNFPGRFSGRQFSNSRSEMNVSTLELGDSALYLCASSFRDGGPTDTQYFGPGTRLTVL.

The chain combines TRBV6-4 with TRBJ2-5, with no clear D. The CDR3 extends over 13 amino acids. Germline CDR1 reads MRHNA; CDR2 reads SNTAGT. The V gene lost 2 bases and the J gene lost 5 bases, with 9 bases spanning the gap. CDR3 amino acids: CASSDRLWETQYF. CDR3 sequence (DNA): TGTGCCAGCAGTGACCGGCTATGGGAGACCCAGTACTTC.

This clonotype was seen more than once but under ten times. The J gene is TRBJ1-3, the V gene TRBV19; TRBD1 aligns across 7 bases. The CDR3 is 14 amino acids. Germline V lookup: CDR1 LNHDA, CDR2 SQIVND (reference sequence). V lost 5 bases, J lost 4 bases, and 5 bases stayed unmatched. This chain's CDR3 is CASSDRDSGNTIYF. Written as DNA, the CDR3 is TGTGCCAGTAGTGACCGGGACAGCGGAAACACCATATATTTT.

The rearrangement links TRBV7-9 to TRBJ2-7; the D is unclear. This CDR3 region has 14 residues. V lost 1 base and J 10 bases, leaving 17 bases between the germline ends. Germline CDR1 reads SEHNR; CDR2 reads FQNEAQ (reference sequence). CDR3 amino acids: CASSLDPSGWVQYF. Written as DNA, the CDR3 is TGTGCCAGCAGCTTAGACCCCTCTGGTTGGGTCCAGTACTTC. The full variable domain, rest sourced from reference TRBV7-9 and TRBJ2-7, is DTGVSQNPRHKITKRGQNVTFRCDPISEHNRLYWYRQTLGQGPEFLTYFQNEAQLEKSRLLSDRFSAERPKGSFSTLEIQRTEQGDSAMYLCASSLDPSGWVQYFGPGTRLTVT.